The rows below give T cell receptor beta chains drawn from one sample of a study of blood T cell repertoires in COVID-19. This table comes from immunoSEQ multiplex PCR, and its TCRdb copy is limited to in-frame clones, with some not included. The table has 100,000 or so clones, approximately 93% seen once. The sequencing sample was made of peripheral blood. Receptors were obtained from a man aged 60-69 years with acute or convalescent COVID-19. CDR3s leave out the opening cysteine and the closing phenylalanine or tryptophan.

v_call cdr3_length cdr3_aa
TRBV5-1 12 ASSREGDSYGYT
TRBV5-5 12 ASSFGGRGNEQF
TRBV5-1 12 ASSLSESTDTQY
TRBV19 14 ASSSTGPPRAYEQY
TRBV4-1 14 ASSQEITLAKNIQY
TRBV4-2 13 ASSQDLGPQGGYT
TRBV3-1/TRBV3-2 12 ASSQDQATDTQY
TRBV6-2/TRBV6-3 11 ASSYGLAGGWF
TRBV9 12 ASSPASSNQPQH
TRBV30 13 AWSNGGGGNQPQH
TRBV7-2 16 ASSLAALAGVSYNEQF
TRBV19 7 AIRYEQY
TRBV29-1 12 SVYPLGGSYGYT
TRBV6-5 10 AAWDRVGEQF
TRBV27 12 ASRDTGFPGELF
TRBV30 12 AWNEDRTNSPLH
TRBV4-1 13 ASSQYLEGTDTQY
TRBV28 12 ASSRTGGTGELF
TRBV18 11 ASSPQGHTEAF
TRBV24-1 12 ATSDRQGYQPQH
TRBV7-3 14 ASSPQGSPSGNTIY
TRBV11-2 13 ASSLLRSSGNTIY
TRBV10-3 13 AISPEASGANVLT
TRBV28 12 ASSSRQSSYEQY
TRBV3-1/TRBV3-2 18 ASSQKRVGGLAGEPDTQY
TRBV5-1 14 ASSWSGAPYTGELF
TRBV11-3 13 ASSLEGQGTDTQY
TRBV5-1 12 ASSLGQLGNTIY
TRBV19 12 ASSARDKNTEAF
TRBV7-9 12 ASSSDRANEKLF
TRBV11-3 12 ASSPTRGTNVLT
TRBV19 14 ASSISRLLGTGELF